These 12 T cell receptor beta chains were sequenced from one sample in a study of CD8 T cells in Susac syndrome. Reverse transcription of roughly 0.5 to 1 ug RNA was carried out with random hexamers. TCRdb reprocessed the immunoSEQ multiplex PCR reads with MiXCR, giving one entry per CDR3 protein. Among fewer than 150,000 distinct CDR3 sequences listed, more than 75% were seen once. The material sequenced was CD8+ T cells from PBMCs. The receptors were sampled from a human donor with multiple sclerosis.

The rearrangement links TRBV4-2 to TRBJ2-7, with 7 nucleotides matching TRBD2. This CDR3 spans 17 amino acids. J gave up 4 bases and V 4 bases, and 16 bases lay outside the gene matches. The V gene's germline CDR1 is LGHNA and CDR2 YNFKEQ. The CDR3 bases are TGTGCCAGCAGCCGAGAAGGAGGACTAGGCGAGAAATACGAGCAGTACTTC. Protein product: CASSREGGLGEKYEQYF.

In DNA, the CDR3 is TGTGCCAGCAGTTTTGGGGACAGTGGCTCTGGGGCCAACGTCCTGACTTTC. Amino acids: CASSFGDSGSGANVLTF. The chain joins TRBV28 to TRBJ2-6; 7 bases agree with TRBD1. V shed 3 bases and J 0 bases; nucleotides not matched to a gene: 5. The CDR3 extends over 17 amino acids. CDR1 is MDHEN and CDR2 is SYDVKM in the germline V gene.

The chain combines TRBV7-9 with TRBJ2-7; the D is unclear. The CDR3 totals 16 residues. Trimming pared 2 bases from V and 4 bases from J, leaving 18 bases between. The germline V gene has CDR1 SEHNR and CDR2 FQNEAQ (reference sequence). CDR3 amino acids: CASSLSLGIRSYEQYF. Here the CDR3 DNA reads TGTGCCAGCAGCTTAAGTCTGGGAATCAGGTCGTACGAGCAGTACTTC.

This chain uses TRBV19 with TRBJ2-2; 9 nucleotides match TRBD2. The trim removed 0 bases at V and 5 bases at J, leaving 10 bases unmatched. CDR1 is LNHDA, CDR2 SQIVND, per germline (reference sequence). The CDR3 sequence is 18 residues long. In nucleotides, the CDR3 is TGTGCCAGTAGTATAGATCGGATAGCGGGAGTTCAAACCGGGGAGCTGTTTTTT. The encoded protein is CASSIDRIAGVQTGELFF. Combining the CDR3 with reference TRBV19 and TRBJ2-2 gives the whole variable domain DGGITQSPKYLFRKEGQNVTLSCEQNLNHDAMYWYRQDPGQGLRLIYYSQIVNDFQKGDIAEGYSVSREKKESFPLTVTSAQKNPTAFYLCASSIDRIAGVQTGELFFGEGSRLTVL.

The gene calls are TRBV27 and TRBJ2-5, with D unclear. The length of the CDR3 is 14 residues. Looked up from germline, CDR1 is MNHEY and CDR2 is SMNVEV (reference sequence). Trimming removed 5 bases from V and 0 bases from J, with 10 bases in between. The CDR3 DNA follows: TGTGCCAGCAGTCCCCTGGGGTACCAAGAGACCCAGTACTTC. Translation: CASSPLGYQETQYF.

V gene TRBV11-2 combines with J gene TRBJ2-5, with D possibly matching TRBD2 (5 bases). The V end was cut by 7 bases, the J end by 5 bases, with 14 bases between. Germline V gene lookup returns CDR1 SGHAT and CDR2 FQNNGV. This CDR3 spans 13 amino acids. The chain's CDR3 is CASTLEGSETQYF. The CDR3 nucleotides read TGTGCCAGCACCCTCGAAGGGAGCGAGACCCAGTACTTC.

The chain has TRBV3-1 and TRBJ2-3; D perhaps matches TRBD2 (6 bases). The CDR3 loop spans 17 amino acids. V lost 1 base and J lost 2, with 16 bases in between. Germline V CDR1 and CDR2: LGHDT, YNNKEL (reference sequence). The CDR3 loop reads CASSQGVAVLDTDTQYF. CDR3 in DNA: TGTGCCAGCAGCCAAGGGGTAGCGGTTCTCGACACAGATACGCAGTATTTT.

The J gene is TRBJ2-7, the V gene TRBV6-5; D unresolved. In germline, CDR1 is MNHEY, CDR2 SVGAGI. The V and J ends lost 6 bases and 12 bases respectively, with 18 bases between them. The CDR3 is made up of 12 amino acids. The CDR3 coding sequence is TGTGCCAGCAGCCTCTCCCGGGTGGGGTGGTACTTC. Translation: CASSLSRVGWYF.

V is TRBV7-3 and J is TRBJ2-2, with TRBD1 as a possible D gene (6 bases). This CDR3 comprises 16 residues. Germline V gives CDR1 SGHTA, CDR2 FQGTGA. The ends were cut back, 4 bases at V and 2 bases at J, with 14 bases in the middle. The CDR3 is CASSSPAGANTGELFF. As DNA, the CDR3 is TGTGCCAGCAGCTCTCCAGCAGGGGCAAACACCGGGGAGCTGTTTTTT.

The V and J genes are TRBV13 and TRBJ2-1; 10 nucleotides line up with TRBD2. Unmatched junction bases numbered 4, after V lost 6 bases and J lost 8 bases. The CDR3 contains 13 residues. From germline, CDR1 is PRHDT and CDR2 FYEKMQ (reference sequence). In DNA form, the CDR3 reads TGTGCCAGCAGTCCTAGCGGGAGCTATGAGCAGTTCTTC. Amino acids: CASSPSGSYEQFF.

V gene TRBV27 combines with J gene TRBJ2-1; 13 positions match TRBD2. V trimming: 5 bases; J trimming: 7 bases; junction bases outside the gene matches: 8. The CDR3 consists of 16 residues. CDR1 is MNHEY and CDR2 is SMNVEV in the germline V gene (reference sequence). CDR3 nucleotides: TGTGCCAGCAGTCTACTACTAGCGGGAGGGCAGAATGAGCAGTTCTTC. Amino acids: CASSLLLAGGQNEQFF.

V and J are TRBV20-1 and TRBJ2-1; D not resolved. Looked up from germline, CDR1 is DFQATT and CDR2 is SNEGSKA (reference sequence). The CDR3 loop spans 14 amino acids. Trimming pared 2 bases from V and 3 bases from J, leaving 11 bases between. The CDR3 DNA is TGCAGTGCTAGACAGAGCGACCTCTACAATGAGCAGTTCTTC. Translated, it gives CSARQSDLYNEQFF.